A selection of T cell receptor beta chains follows, all from one sample in a study of cytomegalovirus exposure and HLA in healthy donors. Profiling relied on immunoSEQ multiplex PCR, and the TCRdb table lists in-frame clones only, not all of them. The table includes some 100,000 clones, about 91% detected once. What was sequenced was PBMCs. Receptors originate from a man between 18 and 35 years old in good health and CMV-seronegative. CDR3s include the opening cysteine and the closing phenylalanine or tryptophan. A D gene is named only where the DNA matches it firmly. Clone size is not always given. Where it is, it says once, few, many or a class for expanded clones.

d_call: NA; v_call: TRBV4-1; clone_size: NA; j_call: TRBJ2-4; cdr3_aa: CASSQAGAPRNIQYF; cdr3_nt: TGCGCCAGCAGCCAAGCAGGGGCTCCCAGAAACATTCAGTACTTC
d_call: TRBD1; v_call: TRBV6-5; clone_size: NA; j_call: TRBJ1-1; cdr3_aa: CASRYSTGGYTEAFF; cdr3_nt: TGTGCCAGCAGGTACTCGACAGGGGGATACACTGAAGCTTTCTTT
d_call: NA; v_call: TRBV5-1; clone_size: NA; j_call: TRBJ2-2; cdr3_aa: CASSLVAGVNTGELFF; cdr3_nt: TGCGCCAGCAGCTTGGTGGCAGGGGTCAACACCGGGGAGCTGTTTTTT
d_call: NA; v_call: TRBV27; clone_size: NA; j_call: TRBJ2-1; cdr3_aa: CASSLGRWGYNEQFF; cdr3_nt: TGTGCCAGCAGTTTAGGGAGGTGGGGCTACAATGAGCAGTTCTTC
d_call: TRBD1; v_call: TRBV6-4; clone_size: few; j_call: TRBJ1-1; cdr3_aa: CASSEVGTGGTEAFF; cdr3_nt: TGTGCCAGCAGTGAGGTTGGGACAGGGGGCACTGAAGCTTTCTTT
d_call: NA; v_call: TRBV2; clone_size: NA; j_call: TRBJ2-5; cdr3_aa: CASTDDDTGTQYF; cdr3_nt: TGTGCCAGCACCGACGACGATACGGGGACCCAGTACTTC
d_call: NA; v_call: TRBV9; clone_size: NA; j_call: TRBJ2-5; cdr3_aa: CASSVVVGGRETQYF; cdr3_nt: TGTGCCAGCAGCGTAGTGGTGGGGGGGCGTGAGACCCAGTACTTC
d_call: NA; v_call: TRBV28; clone_size: NA; j_call: TRBJ1-4; cdr3_aa: CASSQPGAANEKLFF; cdr3_nt: TGTGCCAGCAGTCAGCCAGGGGCGGCTAATGAAAAACTGTTTTTT
d_call: TRBD1; v_call: TRBV11-3; clone_size: NA; j_call: TRBJ2-7; cdr3_aa: CASSIPGTDPTKQYF; cdr3_nt: TGTGCCAGCAGCATCCCCGGGACAGATCCTACGAAGCAGTACTTC
d_call: TRBD1; v_call: TRBV15; clone_size: once; j_call: TRBJ1-1; cdr3_aa: CATSRIGTEDEAFF; cdr3_nt: TGTGCCACCAGCAGGATCGGGACAGAAGATGAAGCTTTCTTT
d_call: NA; v_call: TRBV5-1; clone_size: NA; j_call: TRBJ1-1; cdr3_aa: CASSLEGQKETEAFF; cdr3_nt: TGCGCCAGCAGCTTGGAGGGGCAGAAAGAGACTGAAGCTTTCTTT
d_call: TRBD1; v_call: TRBV25-1; clone_size: few; j_call: TRBJ2-3; cdr3_aa: CASSGTGSTDTQYF; cdr3_nt: TGTGCCAGCAGTGGGACAGGGAGCACAGATACGCAGTATTTT
d_call: TRBD2; v_call: TRBV29-1; clone_size: NA; j_call: TRBJ2-7; cdr3_aa: CSVVWSGRDEQYF; cdr3_nt: TGCAGCGTTGTCTGGAGCGGGAGGGACGAGCAGTACTTC
d_call: TRBD1; v_call: TRBV28; clone_size: few; j_call: TRBJ1-1; cdr3_aa: CATVQGAPTEAFF; cdr3_nt: TGTGCCACCGTACAGGGGGCGCCCACTGAAGCTTTCTTT
d_call: NA; v_call: TRBV7-8; clone_size: NA; j_call: TRBJ1-4; cdr3_aa: CASSIGRGNEKLFF; cdr3_nt: TGTGCCAGCAGCATCGGACGGGGGAATGAAAAACTGTTTTTT
d_call: NA; v_call: TRBV29-1; clone_size: NA; j_call: TRBJ1-1; cdr3_aa: CSVQKTVMNTEAFF; cdr3_nt: TGCAGCGTCCAGAAGACAGTTATGAACACTGAAGCTTTCTTT
d_call: TRBD2; v_call: TRBV28; clone_size: NA; j_call: TRBJ2-7; cdr3_aa: CASSLPSSGGLTAWEQYF; cdr3_nt: TGTGCCAGCAGTTTACCTTCTAGCGGGGGACTAACCGCTTGGGAGCAGTACTTC
d_call: NA; v_call: TRBV5-1; clone_size: NA; j_call: TRBJ2-2; cdr3_aa: CASSLAPGSNTGELFF; cdr3_nt: TGCGCCAGCAGCTTGGCCCCAGGGTCGAACACCGGGGAGCTGTTTTTT
d_call: NA; v_call: TRBV7-9; clone_size: NA; j_call: TRBJ2-5; cdr3_aa: CASSLLVEETQYF; cdr3_nt: TGTGCCAGCAGCTTATTAGTGGAAGAGACCCAGTACTTC
d_call: NA; v_call: TRBV6-4; clone_size: NA; j_call: TRBJ2-7; cdr3_aa: CASSDYIGYEQYF; cdr3_nt: TGTGCCAGCAGTGACTACATTGGCTACGAGCAGTACTTC
d_call: TRBD2; v_call: TRBV2; clone_size: NA; j_call: TRBJ2-1; cdr3_aa: CASSLAGVSNNEQFF; cdr3_nt: TGTGCCAGCAGTTTAGCGGGAGTATCTAACAATGAGCAGTTCTTC
d_call: TRBD2; v_call: TRBV6-1; clone_size: NA; j_call: TRBJ2-7; cdr3_aa: CASSEISGRADDEQYF; cdr3_nt: TGTGCCAGCAGTGAAATCAGCGGGAGGGCTGACGACGAGCAGTACTTC
d_call: TRBD1; v_call: TRBV6-1; clone_size: NA; j_call: TRBJ1-2; cdr3_aa: CASSGQGTYGYTF; cdr3_nt: TGTGCCAGCAGCGGACAGGGGACCTATGGCTACACCTTC
d_call: TRBD1; v_call: TRBV5-4; clone_size: NA; j_call: TRBJ1-4; cdr3_aa: CASSAGQASEKLFF; cdr3_nt: TGTGCCAGCAGCGCGGGACAGGCAAGTGAAAAACTGTTTTTT
d_call: NA; v_call: TRBV2; clone_size: NA; j_call: TRBJ1-5; cdr3_aa: CASGETVSNQPQHF; cdr3_nt: TGTGCCAGCGGCGAGACAGTTAGCAATCAGCCCCAGCATTTT
d_call: NA; v_call: TRBV10-3; clone_size: NA; j_call: TRBJ1-4; cdr3_aa: CAISTTGSNEKLFF; cdr3_nt: TGTGCCATCAGCACGACAGGTTCTAATGAAAAACTGTTTTTT
d_call: TRBD2; v_call: TRBV5-1; clone_size: once; j_call: TRBJ2-7; cdr3_aa: CASSLAGGFSYEQYF; cdr3_nt: TGCGCCAGCAGCTTGGCCGGGGGGTTCTCCTACGAGCAGTACTTC
d_call: TRBD1; v_call: TRBV18; clone_size: NA; j_call: TRBJ1-1; cdr3_aa: CASSPGTVNTEAFF; cdr3_nt: TGTGCCAGCTCACCAGGGACAGTAAACACTGAAGCTTTCTTT
d_call: TRBD2; v_call: TRBV5-6; clone_size: NA; j_call: TRBJ2-2; cdr3_aa: CASSFQTSDTGELFF; cdr3_nt: TGTGCCAGCAGCTTCCAGACTAGCGACACCGGGGAGCTGTTTTTT
d_call: NA; v_call: TRBV7-2; clone_size: NA; j_call: TRBJ2-6; cdr3_aa: CASSFKQGSGANVLTF; cdr3_nt: TGTGCCAGCAGCTTCAAACAGGGTTCTGGGGCCAACGTCCTGACTTTC
d_call: NA; v_call: TRBV7-9; clone_size: NA; j_call: TRBJ2-7; cdr3_aa: CASSLPGANEQYF; cdr3_nt: TGTGCCAGCAGCTTACCAGGGGCCAACGAGCAGTACTTC
d_call: NA; v_call: TRBV27; clone_size: NA; j_call: TRBJ2-6; cdr3_aa: CASRNGGSGANVLTF; cdr3_nt: TGTGCCAGCAGGAATGGAGGATCTGGGGCCAACGTCCTGACTTTC
d_call: NA; v_call: TRBV18; clone_size: NA; j_call: TRBJ2-7; cdr3_aa: CASSPRSEAGSHEQYF; cdr3_nt: TGTGCCAGCTCACCACGAAGCGAGGCCGGCTCACACGAGCAGTACTTC